A single sample is the source of the 29 T cell receptor beta chains below, sequenced in a study of naive and memory T cell subsets. Two oligonucleotides, mixed equimolar, formed the beta constant-region primer covering TRBC1 and TRBC2. TCRdb re-called the UMI-ligation and nested PCR reads with MiXCR, one entry per CDR3 protein. In the table there are some 150,000 distinct CDR3 sequences, around 15% of which are singletons. The specimen was naive CD4+ T cells from blood. Receptors originate from a human donor in good health.

This clonotype turned up a few times. The J gene is TRBJ2-2, the V gene TRBV13, with 8 positions matching TRBD1. V dropped 5 bases and J dropped 0; count of bases not matched to a gene: 11. The CDR3 has 18 amino acids. Germline-derived CDR1 and CDR2 are PRHDT and FYEKMQ (reference sequence). CDR3 bases: TGTGCCAGCAGCGGAGGACAGGGAAGCTTCACGAACACCGGGGAGCTGTTTTTT. Translation: CASSGGQGSFTNTGELFF. The full variable domain, completed using reference TRBV13 and TRBJ2-2, is AAGVIQSPRHLIKEKRETATLKCYPIPRHDTVYWYQQGPGQDPQFLISFYEKMQSDKGSIPDRFSAQQFSDYHSELNMSSLELGDSALYFCASSGGQGSFTNTGELFFGEGSRLTVL.

DNA for the CDR3: TGTGCCAGCAGCTACGGGGGAAGTGAGTACGAGCAGTACTTC. Translated, it gives CASSYGGSEYEQYF. V gene TRBV9 combines with J gene TRBJ2-7; tentatively, D is TRBD2 (6 bases). Germline CDR1 reads SGDLS; CDR2 reads YYNGEE. This CDR3 has 14 residues. Trimming left V 4 bases short and J 4 bases short, with 15 bases between.

This clonotype was detected only a few times. The V gene is TRBV10-2, the J gene TRBJ2-2; D is ambiguous. V was shortened by 3 bases and J by 5 bases, with 10 bases between the two germline ends. Germline CDR1 is WSHSY and CDR2 is SAAADI. The CDR3 covers 14 residues. For the CDR3, the DNA is TGCGCCAGCAGTGACGGATCGAGAACCGGGGAGCTGTTTTTT. Protein product: CASSDGSRTGELFF.

This clonotype was found a few times. V usage is TRBV7-9 and J usage is TRBJ2-1, with a possible D match to TRBD2 (6 bases). Per the germline V gene, CDR1 is SEHNR and CDR2 is FQNEAQ (reference sequence). V was shortened by 5 bases and J by 2 bases, with 13 bases between the two germline ends. CDR3 length: 15 residues. CDR3 sequence (DNA): TGTGCCAGCAGCCCCGACGGGGGACCCTACAATGAGCAGTTCTTC. This sequence encodes CASSPDGGPYNEQFF. The full variable domain, its missing parts supplied by reference TRBV7-9 and TRBJ2-1, is DTGVSQNPRHKITKRGQNVTFRCDPISEHNRLYWYRQTLGQGPEFLTYFQNEAQLEKSRLLSDRFSAERPKGSFSTLEIQRTEQGDSAMYLCASSPDGGPYNEQFFGPGTRLTVL.

The V gene is TRBV10-3, the J gene TRBJ2-2; TRBD1 aligns across 7 bases. Germline CDR1 ENHRY, CDR2 SYGVKD. The V gene end was trimmed by 4 bases and the J gene end by 2 bases; junction bases not matched to a gene: 4. The CDR3 length is 15 residues. The CDR3 nucleotides read TGTGCCATCAGTGTGAACAGGGGTAACACCGGGGAGCTGTTTTTT. It translates to CAISVNRGNTGELFF.

The chain combines TRBV7-2 with TRBJ2-3; 7 bases map to TRBD2. The CDR3 loop spans 17 amino acids. The V and J ends lost 5 bases and 6 bases, in that order; junction bases with no gene match: 17. CDR1 SGHTA and CDR2 FQGNSA come from the germline V gene. The CDR3, as DNA: TGTGCCAGCAGCAAAGGGGCGGGGAGGGCCAAGGGGGATACGCAGTATTTT. Translating it yields CASSKGAGRAKGDTQYF.

The J gene is TRBJ2-2, the V gene TRBV18; possible D gene TRBD2, 5 bases. CDR3 length: 15 amino acids. Germline V CDR1 and CDR2: KGHSH, LQKENI. The V gene lost 5 bases and the J gene lost 1 base, with 11 bases spanning the gap. CDR3 loop: CASSGPGMNTGELFF. Here the CDR3 DNA reads TGTGCCAGCTCAGGACCCGGGATGAACACCGGGGAGCTGTTTTTT.

The chain combines TRBV12-3 or TRBV12-4 with TRBJ2-1; 12 nucleotides match TRBD2. Trimming at V came to 6 bases and at J to 2 bases, leaving 8 bases not matched to a gene. CDR3 length: 17 amino acids. The CDR3 DNA sequence: TGTGCCAGCAGGGACAGACTAGCGGGGGCAACCTACAATGAGCAGTTCTTC. Translation gives CASRDRLAGATYNEQFF.

This clonotype occurred many times. This chain uses TRBV6-6 with TRBJ1-3; TRBD1 might be the D (6 bases). The V and J ends lost 8 bases and 1 base respectively, with 18 bases between them. The CDR3 spans 16 residues. Germline V gene sequence: CDR1 MNHNY, CDR2 SVGAGI (reference sequence). CDR3 loop: CASSRQGLESGNTIYF. The CDR3 region has the DNA TGTGCCAGCTCCAGGCAGGGGTTGGAGTCTGGAAACACCATATATTTT.

The chain links TRBV4-2 to TRBJ2-1; TRBD2 matches 8 bases. Germline V gene sequence: CDR1 LGHNA, CDR2 YNFKEQ. J lost 0 bases, V lost 1 base, and 11 bases had no gene match. The CDR3 has 19 residues. As DNA, the CDR3 is TGTGCCAGCAGCCAAGTTTGGTTAGCGGGATACGCCTCCTACAATGAGCAGTTCTTC. This codes for CASSQVWLAGYASYNEQFF.

This clonotype was seen only a few times. The V gene is TRBV6-5, the J gene TRBJ1-6; D may be TRBD1 (5 bases). Germline V gene sequence: CDR1 MNHEY, CDR2 SVGAGI. The CDR3 spans 17 residues. Trimming stripped 6 bases from V and 14 bases from J, with 29 bases between. CDR3 nucleotide sequence: TGTGCCAGCAGCTACGAGGGAAGTCTACAGGCGGGCGCGGCCCTCCACTTT. Its protein is CASSYEGSLQAGAALHF.

There are many counts of this clonotype. This chain links TRBV28 with TRBJ1-5; no definite D call. Deletions cut 5 bases from V and 7 bases from J, with 9 bases between. Germline values: CDR1 MDHEN, CDR2 SYDVKM. The CDR3 covers 12 residues. CDR3 nucleotides: TGTGCCAGCAGTCTTCTTGACCAGCCCCAGCATTTT. Encoded protein: CASSLLDQPQHF.

The chain combines TRBV29-1 with TRBJ1-1; 8 bases match TRBD1. Trimming at V came to 1 base and at J to 4 bases, leaving 11 bases not matched to a gene. The CDR3 has 16 amino acids. The germline V gene has CDR1 SQVTM and CDR2 ANQGSEA. CDR3 DNA sequence: TGCAGCGTTGAAGTTCGGCGGACAGGGAGCAGCACTGAAGCTTTCTTT. Its translation: CSVEVRRTGSSTEAFF.

The chain recombines TRBV5-1 with TRBJ1-1, with D perhaps matching TRBD1 (5 bases). V lost 4 bases and J 0 bases, leaving 22 bases between the germline ends. The CDR3 extends over 18 amino acids. CDR1 and CDR2 from the germline V gene are SGHRS and YFSETQ. CDR3 loop: CASSPTGIGEGMNTEAFF. Here the CDR3 DNA reads TGCGCCAGCAGCCCCACCGGAATCGGAGAGGGGATGAACACTGAAGCTTTCTTT.

V and J are TRBV20-1 and TRBJ2-2; D ambiguous. Trimming removed 4 bases at V and 5 bases at J, with 14 bases between. This CDR3 has 14 residues. CDR1 DFQATT and CDR2 SNEGSKA come from the germline V gene (reference sequence). CDR3 sequence (DNA): TGCAGTGCTACGAAACCCGACGTGACCGGGGAGCTGTTTTTT. The encoded protein is CSATKPDVTGELFF.

A few counts support this clonotype. The chain employs TRBV6-2 or TRBV6-3 and TRBJ2-1; 7 bases fit TRBD2. This CDR3 region has 13 residues. The V and J ends lost 6 bases and 8 bases, in that order; junction bases with no gene match: 7. Germline lookup yields CDR1 MNHEY and CDR2 SVGEGT. The CDR3 is CASRQLARDEQFF. CDR3 DNA sequence: TGTGCCAGCAGGCAACTAGCGCGCGATGAGCAGTTCTTC.

A few counts support this clonotype. J is TRBJ2-1 and V is TRBV12-3 or TRBV12-4; no reliable D call. The CDR3 sequence is 13 residues long. Trimming stripped 2 bases from V and 6 bases from J, with 8 bases between. The CDR3 protein is CASSLSVRNEQFF. The DNA of the CDR3 is TGTGCCAGCAGTTTATCCGTGCGCAATGAGCAGTTCTTC.

This clonotype showed up many times. The chain uses TRBV24-1 and TRBJ2-3; tentatively, D is TRBD2 (5 bases). The V end was cut by 1 base, the J end by 3 bases, with 13 bases between. The CDR3 has 16 amino acids. Germline V gene lookup returns CDR1 KGHDR and CDR2 SFDVKD. The CDR3 is CATSDLAGDTTDTQYF. CDR3 nucleotides: TGTGCCACCAGTGATTTAGCCGGGGATACAACAGATACGCAGTATTTT.

The rearrangement uses TRBV6-1 and TRBJ2-4; D possibly uses TRBD1 or TRBD2 (6 bases each). The CDR3 has 12 residues. V shed 7 bases and J shed 7 bases, with 11 bases lying between them. Germline CDR1 is MNHNS and CDR2 is SASEGT. The CDR3 loop reads CASIEGGNIQYF. CDR3 coding DNA: TGTGCCAGCATTGAGGGGGGCAACATTCAGTACTTC.

The J gene is TRBJ2-3, the V gene TRBV5-4; either TRBD1 or TRBD2 may fit D (5 bases each). The CDR3 totals 14 residues. Trimming shortened V by 4 bases and J by 1 base, and 10 bases separated the two germline ends. In germline, CDR1 is SGHNT, CDR2 YYREEE (reference sequence). The CDR3 DNA sequence: TGTGCCAGCAGCCCTGGGACCCGCACAGATACGCAGTATTTT. It yields the protein CASSPGTRTDTQYF.

This sequence joins TRBV10-3 and TRBJ2-1, with 12 bases identical to TRBD2. CDR3 length: 18 residues. The V and J ends lost 4 bases and 7 bases, in that order; junction bases with no gene match: 14. Germline loops: CDR1 ENHRY, CDR2 SYGVKD. The CDR3: CAISVGGSTSGRRNEQFF. CDR3 bases: TGTGCCATCAGTGTGGGGGGATCGACTAGCGGGAGAAGGAATGAGCAGTTCTTC.

In its sample, this clonotype was seen a few times. The chain carries TRBV20-1 and TRBJ2-7, with 9 nucleotides matching TRBD1. This CDR3 is built from 14 residues. Trimming cost V 7 bases and J 2 bases; bases outside gene matches: 9. Germline V gives CDR1 DFQATT, CDR2 SNEGSKA (reference sequence). The CDR3 protein is CSVKGQGRPYEQYF. The DNA of the CDR3 is TGCAGTGTTAAGGGACAGGGAAGACCCTACGAGCAGTACTTC.

This clonotype turned up a few times. V is TRBV4-2 and J is TRBJ2-3; TRBD2 might be the D (5 bases). The CDR3 loop spans 16 amino acids. Germline values: CDR1 LGHNA, CDR2 YNFKEQ. Trimming removed 1 base from V and 2 bases from J, with 13 bases in between. This CDR3 reads CASSQGAGRATDTQYF. CDR3 bases: TGTGCCAGCAGCCAAGGCGCGGGTAGAGCCACAGATACGCAGTATTTT.

This clonotype was seen more than once but under ten times. V is TRBV10-3 and J is TRBJ1-1; D is undetermined. Germline CDR1 reads ENHRY; CDR2 reads SYGVKD. V lost 8 bases and J lost 7, with 17 bases in between. This CDR3 region has 13 residues. This CDR3 reads CAIRTSRVSEAFF. In DNA, the CDR3 is TGTGCCATCCGAACGAGTAGGGTGAGTGAAGCTTTCTTT.

In this sample, this clonotype turned up a few times. This chain joins TRBV2 and TRBJ1-5; 9 bases fit TRBD1. Germline CDR1 and CDR2: SNHLY and FYNNEI. With V trimmed by 7 bases and J by 5 bases, 15 bases remained unmatched. This CDR3 contains 17 residues. In nucleotides, the CDR3 is TGTGCCAGCATTGCGGGACAGGGATTAGCTAAAGATCAGCCCCAGCATTTT. It translates to CASIAGQGLAKDQPQHF.

Only a few counts were recorded for this clonotype. This chain links TRBV6-5 with TRBJ1-1; the D is unclear. This CDR3 is 12 amino acids long. V lost 6 bases to trimming and J lost 10 bases, with 15 bases between them. Germline V lookup: CDR1 MNHEY, CDR2 SVGAGI. CDR3 amino acids: CASSRAGLGAFF. CDR3 bases: TGTGCCAGCAGCCGAGCGGGGTTGGGAGCTTTCTTT.

The genes are TRBV20-1 and TRBJ2-3, with 12 bases matching TRBD2. CDR3 length: 15 amino acids. CDR1 and CDR2 (germline): DFQATT, SNEGSKA (reference sequence). Trimming removed 6 bases from V and 4 bases from J; junction bases left unmatched: 8. The CDR3 sequence is CSAPLTSGSADTQYF. The CDR3, as DNA: TGCAGTGCCCCGCTGACTAGCGGGAGTGCAGATACGCAGTATTTT.

This chain connects TRBV7-2 to TRBJ2-7; the match to TRBD1 covers 10 bases. V lost 3 bases to trimming and J lost 3 bases; unmatched junction nucleotides: 2. Germline assignment: CDR1 SGHTA and CDR2 FQGNSA. This CDR3 is 14 amino acids long. CDR3 sequence: CASSLDRGYYEQYF. The DNA for the CDR3 is TGTGCCAGCAGCTTGGACAGGGGGTACTACGAGCAGTACTTC.

V gene TRBV5-1 combines with J gene TRBJ2-1; 10 bases are shared with TRBD2. CDR3 length: 22 residues. CDR1 and CDR2 (germline): SGHRS, YFSETQ. The V segment lost 0 bases and the J segment 2 bases; nucleotides outside the gene matches: 20. CDR3 sequence (DNA): TGCGCCAGCAGCTTGGGGGGTCGGCGCCCTAGCGGGAGCCGAACCCCCTACAATGAGCAGTTCTTC. As protein: CASSLGGRRPSGSRTPYNEQFF.